Below are 18 T cell receptor beta chains sequenced from a single sample in a study of CD8 T cells in Susac syndrome. Random hexamers were used to reverse transcribe the RNA input (about 0.45 to 1 ug). TCRdb called the immunoSEQ multiplex PCR reads again in MiXCR, with one record for every CDR3 protein. The repertoire has some 100,000 distinct CDR3 sequences, about 95% of them found once; the top ten carry approximately 0.093%. Sample: CD4+ T cells from PBMCs. Source of these receptors: a human donor in good health.

This sequence joins TRBV4-1 and TRBJ2-4; maybe TRBD2 (5 bases). Germline values: CDR1 MGHRA, CDR2 YSYEKL. Trimming left V 3 bases short and J 5 bases short, with 20 bases between. The CDR3 covers 17 residues. The CDR3 loop is CASSHQSGLVSENIQYF. The CDR3 coding sequence is TGCGCCAGCAGCCACCAATCGGGCCTCGTTAGCGAAAACATTCAGTACTTC.

The rearrangement links TRBV3-1 to TRBJ2-3; D possibly corresponds to TRBD2 (5 bases). V was pared by 6 bases and J by 6 bases, with 16 bases between. The CDR3 runs to 14 residues. Germline V gives CDR1 LGHDT, CDR2 YNNKEL (reference sequence). Written as DNA, the CDR3 is TGTGCCAGCAGGCCGGACTCACGAGAGGATACGCAGTATTTT. It codes for CASRPDSREDTQYF.

This chain connects TRBV20-1 to TRBJ2-2; 14 positions match TRBD2. The CDR3 contains 16 residues. Germline values: CDR1 DFQATT, CDR2 SNEGSKA (reference sequence). V lost 3 bases, J lost 7 bases, and 7 bases stayed unmatched. CDR3 protein: CSASRLAGGRNGELFF. The CDR3, as DNA: TGCAGTGCTAGCCGACTAGCGGGGGGGCGGAACGGGGAGCTGTTTTTT.

The rearrangement links TRBV7-9 to TRBJ1-1, with unresolved D. Germline CDR1 reads SEHNR; CDR2 reads FQNEAQ (reference sequence). V was trimmed by 4 bases and J by 0 bases, leaving 15 bases between them. This CDR3 is built from 16 residues. Here the CDR3 reads CASSSGGPPMNTEAFF. CDR3 bases: TGTGCCAGCAGCTCCGGAGGCCCCCCTATGAACACTGAAGCTTTCTTT.

The rearrangement uses TRBV29-1 and TRBJ2-7, with a tentative D call TRBD2 (6 bases). The ends were cut back, 4 bases at V and 5 bases at J, with 15 bases in the middle. The CDR3 consists of 13 residues. Looked up from germline, CDR1 is SQVTM and CDR2 is ANQGSEA. The DNA of the CDR3 is TGCAGCGTTGTTACCGCCGCGGGGAACGAGCAGTACTTC. This encodes CSVVTAAGNEQYF.

The gene calls are TRBV11-2 and TRBJ1-1; D call uncertain. From germline, CDR1 is SGHAT and CDR2 FQNNGV. This CDR3 is 13 amino acids long. V lost 3 bases, J lost 0 bases, and 5 bases lay in between. CDR3 in DNA: TGTGCCAGCAGCTTGGCCTTGAACACTGAAGCTTTCTTT. As protein: CASSLALNTEAFF.

V is TRBV5-1 and J is TRBJ1-2, with a tentative D call TRBD1 (6 bases). With 3 bases removed from V and 6 bases from J, the gap between germline ends came to 18 bases. CDR3 length: 15 amino acids. Germline V gene sequence: CDR1 SGHRS, CDR2 YFSETQ. CDR3 protein: CASSSLPTGLDGYTF. The DNA of the CDR3 is TGCGCCAGCAGCTCACTACCGACAGGTTTGGATGGCTACACCTTC.

The chain recombines TRBV4-2 with TRBJ1-2, with D unresolved. The V end lost 1 base, the J end lost 4 bases, and 13 bases lay between the germline ends. This CDR3 has 15 amino acids. Germline V gene lookup returns CDR1 LGHNA and CDR2 YNFKEQ. The CDR3 nucleotides read TGTGCCAGCAGCCAAGTTGGCAAAACCACCTATGGCTACACCTTC. It encodes CASSQVGKTTYGYTF.

The rearrangement links TRBV28 to TRBJ2-3, with 8 nucleotides matching TRBD2. V trimming: 4 bases; J trimming: 2 bases; junction bases outside the gene matches: 5. There are 15 residues in the CDR3. Germline CDR1 MDHEN, CDR2 SYDVKM. The CDR3, as DNA: TGTGCCAGCAGTTCCGGGGGGGACAACACAGATACGCAGTATTTT. Translating gives CASSSGGDNTDTQYF.

V usage is TRBV6-2 or TRBV6-3 and J usage is TRBJ2-7; D gene uncertain. Between the trimmed V and J ends, which lost 5 bases and 0 bases, there was a span of 11 bases. This CDR3 is 14 amino acids long. CDR1 is MNHEY and CDR2 is SVGEGT in the germline V gene. CDR3 coding DNA: TGTGCCAGCAGTAACCAAGGGATCTCCTACGAGCAGTACTTC. Amino acids: CASSNQGISYEQYF.

This clonotype was seen only once. V is TRBV7-9 and J is TRBJ2-3; 12 bases are shared with TRBD2. In germline, CDR1 is SEHNR, CDR2 FQNEAQ (reference sequence). This CDR3 has 15 amino acids. Trimming took 5 bases from V and 0 from J; bases not matched to a gene: 0. CDR3 region: CASSGLAGSTDTQYF. DNA of the CDR3: TGTGCCAGCAGCGGACTAGCGGGGAGCACAGATACGCAGTATTTT.

The chain links TRBV13 to TRBJ2-5, with D tentatively TRBD1 (6 bases). The V gene's germline CDR1 is PRHDT and CDR2 FYEKMQ (reference sequence). The CDR3 has 14 residues. V lost 5 bases, J lost 5 bases, and 15 bases lay in between. The CDR3 bases are TGTGCCAGCAGCGAAAACAGGGTACAGGAGACCCAGTACTTC. This codes for CASSENRVQETQYF.

The J gene is TRBJ2-5, the V gene TRBV3-1, with D perhaps matching TRBD1 or TRBD2 (5 bases each). The germline V gene encodes CDR1 LGHDT and CDR2 YNNKEL (reference sequence). V shed 0 bases and J shed 3 bases, with 17 bases lying between them. The CDR3 extends over 17 amino acids. CDR3 coding DNA: TGTGCCAGCAGCCAAGATCGGGGCCGAGGGCCAGAAGAGACCCAGTACTTC. Its translation: CASSQDRGRGPEETQYF.

The rearrangement links TRBV19 to TRBJ1-3; 7 bases match TRBD1. Germline CDR1 and CDR2: LNHDA and SQIVND (reference sequence). V lost 3 bases to trimming and J lost 0 bases; unmatched junction nucleotides: 8. The CDR3 spans 17 residues. The CDR3 loop reads CASSMWGGQNSGNTIYF. In DNA, the CDR3 is TGTGCCAGTAGTATGTGGGGGGGACAGAACTCTGGAAACACCATATATTTT.

The chain links TRBV12-3 or TRBV12-4 to TRBJ2-5, with unresolved D. V lost 3 bases and J lost 5, with 10 bases in between. The CDR3 has 13 residues. This CDR3 is CASSFISIETQYF. Written as DNA, the CDR3 is TGTGCCAGCAGTTTTATTAGCATCGAGACCCAGTACTTC.

V is TRBV6-2 or TRBV6-3 and J is TRBJ2-7, with TRBD2 identical over 10 bases. This CDR3 is built from 16 residues. In germline, CDR1 is MNHEY, CDR2 SVGEGT. J lost 11 bases, V lost 7 bases, and 20 bases had no gene match. CDR3 coding DNA: TGTGCCAGCACCTCCTCACTAGCGGGACGCCCTACGTCCAAGTACTTC. Translation: CASTSSLAGRPTSKYF.

The chain is built from TRBV5-4 and TRBJ2-7; unclear D gene. V was shortened by 7 bases and J by 5 bases, with 10 bases between the two germline ends. Germline CDR1 reads SGHNT; CDR2 reads YYREEE (reference sequence). CDR3 length equals 11 residues. The CDR3 region is CASRPVDEQYF. For the CDR3, the DNA is TGTGCCAGCCGCCCTGTTGACGAGCAGTACTTC.

The rearrangement uses TRBV29-1 and TRBJ2-1; 10 bases map to TRBD2. Germline V lookup: CDR1 SQVTM, CDR2 ANQGSEA. With 7 bases clipped from V and 2 bases from J, the junction kept 11 bases outside the gene matches. The length of the CDR3 is 16 residues. The CDR3 loop is CSASPLLAGTYNEQFF. CDR3 DNA: TGCAGCGCTAGCCCCCTACTAGCGGGAACCTACAATGAGCAGTTCTTC.